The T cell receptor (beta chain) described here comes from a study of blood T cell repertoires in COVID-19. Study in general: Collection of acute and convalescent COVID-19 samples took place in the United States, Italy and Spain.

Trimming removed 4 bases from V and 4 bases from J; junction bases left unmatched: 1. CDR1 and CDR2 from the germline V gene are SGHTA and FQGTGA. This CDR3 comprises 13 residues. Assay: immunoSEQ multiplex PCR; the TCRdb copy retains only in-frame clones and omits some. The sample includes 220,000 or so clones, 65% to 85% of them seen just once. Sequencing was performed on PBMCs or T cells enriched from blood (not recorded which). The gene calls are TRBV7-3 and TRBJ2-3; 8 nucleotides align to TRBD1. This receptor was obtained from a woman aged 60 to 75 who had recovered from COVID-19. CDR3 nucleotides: TGTGCCAGCAGCTCGACAGGGGCAGATACGCAGTATTTT. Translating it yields CASSSTGADTQYF.